This TCR beta chain originates from a study of T cells after somatic rescue of genetic block. This CDR3 is 15 amino acids long. Germline CDR1 and CDR2: MDHEN and SYDVKM. Trimming at V came to 6 bases and at J to 6 bases, leaving 12 bases not matched to a gene. Only in-frame clones appear in the TCRdb table, and some are missing; sequencing was by immunoSEQ multiplex PCR. This sample has just over 14,000 clones, with approximately 75% found just once. The sequence was collected from a man aged 18 to 35. This chain links TRBV28 with TRBJ2-7, with 9 bases matching TRBD2. Sequenced sample: peripheral blood mononuclear cells (PBMCs). DNA of the CDR3: TGTGCCAGCAGGACCACTAGCGGGTTTACCCGCGAGCAGTACTTC. Protein sequence: CASRTTSGFTREQYF.